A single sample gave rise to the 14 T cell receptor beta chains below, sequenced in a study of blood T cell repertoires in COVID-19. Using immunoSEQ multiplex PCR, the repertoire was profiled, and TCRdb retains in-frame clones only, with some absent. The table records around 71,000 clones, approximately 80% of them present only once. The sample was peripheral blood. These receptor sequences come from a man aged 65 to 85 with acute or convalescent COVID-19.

The CDR3 DNA is TGTGCCAGCGGCCCGAGGGGACAGGGTAATTCACCCCTCCACTTT. This codes for CASGPRGQGNSPLHF. This chain links TRBV27 with TRBJ1-6, with TRBD1 matching 9 bases. J was trimmed by 6 bases and V by 8 bases; bases with no gene match: 8. Germline V gene lookup returns CDR1 MNHEY and CDR2 SMNVEV (reference sequence). The CDR3 covers 15 residues.

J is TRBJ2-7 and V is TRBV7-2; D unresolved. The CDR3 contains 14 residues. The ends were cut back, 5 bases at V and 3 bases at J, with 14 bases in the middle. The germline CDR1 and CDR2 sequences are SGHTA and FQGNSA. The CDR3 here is CASSPRREVYEQYF. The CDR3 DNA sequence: TGTGCCAGCAGCCCGAGACGTGAGGTCTACGAGCAGTACTTC.

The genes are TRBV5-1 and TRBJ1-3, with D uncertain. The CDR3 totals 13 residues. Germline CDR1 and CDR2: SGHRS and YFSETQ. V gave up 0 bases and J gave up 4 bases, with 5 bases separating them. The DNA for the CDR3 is TGCGCCAGCAGCTTGGGCGTCGGAAACACCATATATTTT. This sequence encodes CASSLGVGNTIYF.

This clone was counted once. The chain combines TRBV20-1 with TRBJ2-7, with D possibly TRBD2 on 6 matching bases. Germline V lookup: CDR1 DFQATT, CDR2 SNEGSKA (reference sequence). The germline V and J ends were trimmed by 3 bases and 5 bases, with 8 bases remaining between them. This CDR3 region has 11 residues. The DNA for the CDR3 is TGCAGTGCTAGCGGGAGAGACGAGCAGTACTTC. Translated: CSASGRDEQYF.

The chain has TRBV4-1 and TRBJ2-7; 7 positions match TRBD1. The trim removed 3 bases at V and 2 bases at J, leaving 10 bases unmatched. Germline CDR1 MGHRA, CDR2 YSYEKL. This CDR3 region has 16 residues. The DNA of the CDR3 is TGCGCCAGCAGCCATTATCCGGGACAGAGCGCCTACGAGCAGTACTTC. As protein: CASSHYPGQSAYEQYF.

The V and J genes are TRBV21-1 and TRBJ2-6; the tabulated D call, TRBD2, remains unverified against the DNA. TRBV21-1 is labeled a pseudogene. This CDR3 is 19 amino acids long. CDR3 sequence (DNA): TGTGCCAGCAGCAAAGTAGGTCCGGGGGTACTCTCTGGGGCCAACGTCCTGACTTTC. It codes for CASSKVGPGVLSGANVLTF.

CDR3: CASSLAGRADGYTF. DNA for the CDR3: TGTGCCAGCAGCTTAGCAGGCAGGGCGGATGGCTACACCTTC. V and J are TRBV7-9 and TRBJ1-2; maybe TRBD1 (5 bases). Per the germline V gene, CDR1 is SEHNR and CDR2 is FQNEAQ (reference sequence). Trimming pared 0 bases from V and 6 bases from J, leaving 11 bases between. CDR3 length: 14 residues.

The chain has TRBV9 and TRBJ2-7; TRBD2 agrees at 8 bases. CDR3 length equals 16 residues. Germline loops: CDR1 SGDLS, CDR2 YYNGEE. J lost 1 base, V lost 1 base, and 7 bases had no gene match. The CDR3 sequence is CASSVPGTRLSYEQYF. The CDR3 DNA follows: TGTGCCAGCAGCGTACCCGGGACTAGGTTATCCTACGAGCAGTACTTC.

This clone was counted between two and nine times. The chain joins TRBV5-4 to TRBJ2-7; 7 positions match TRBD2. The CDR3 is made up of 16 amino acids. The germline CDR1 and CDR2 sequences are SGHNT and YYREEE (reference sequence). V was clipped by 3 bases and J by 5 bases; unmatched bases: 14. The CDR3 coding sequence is TGTGCCAGCAGCTCTCGGTGGAGTTCGGCGGGGGACGAGCAGTACTTC. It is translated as CASSSRWSSAGDEQYF.

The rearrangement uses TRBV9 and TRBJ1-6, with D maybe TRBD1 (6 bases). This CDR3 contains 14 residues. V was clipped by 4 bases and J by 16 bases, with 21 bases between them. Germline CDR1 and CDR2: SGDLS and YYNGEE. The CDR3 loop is CASSPQSGGSQLHF. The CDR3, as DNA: TGTGCCAGCAGCCCTCAATCTGGGGGCAGCCAACTCCACTTT.

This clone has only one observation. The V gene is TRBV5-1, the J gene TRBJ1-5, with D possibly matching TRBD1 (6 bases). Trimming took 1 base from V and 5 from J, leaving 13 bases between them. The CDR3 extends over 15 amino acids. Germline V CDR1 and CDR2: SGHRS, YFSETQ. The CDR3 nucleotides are TGCGCCAGCAGCTTGCACGGGGGGGCTGATCAGCCCCAGCATTTT. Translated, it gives CASSLHGGADQPQHF.

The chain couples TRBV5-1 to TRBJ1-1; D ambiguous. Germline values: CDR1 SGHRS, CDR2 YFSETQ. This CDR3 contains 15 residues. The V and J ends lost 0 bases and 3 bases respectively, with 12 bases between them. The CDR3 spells CASSLAIPGDTEAFF. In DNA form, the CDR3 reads TGCGCCAGCAGCTTGGCTATTCCCGGGGACACTGAAGCTTTCTTT.

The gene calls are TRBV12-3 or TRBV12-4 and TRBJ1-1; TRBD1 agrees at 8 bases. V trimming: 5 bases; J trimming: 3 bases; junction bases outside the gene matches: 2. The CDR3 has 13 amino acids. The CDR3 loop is CASSLQGDTEAFF. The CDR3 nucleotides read TGTGCCAGCAGTCTACAGGGGGACACTGAAGCTTTCTTT.

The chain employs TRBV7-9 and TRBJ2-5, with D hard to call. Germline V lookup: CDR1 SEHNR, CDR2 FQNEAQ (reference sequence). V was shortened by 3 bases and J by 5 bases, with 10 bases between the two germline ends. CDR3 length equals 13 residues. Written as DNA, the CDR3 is TGTGCCAGCAGCTTTTTACAGATTGAGACCCAGTACTTC. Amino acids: CASSFLQIETQYF.